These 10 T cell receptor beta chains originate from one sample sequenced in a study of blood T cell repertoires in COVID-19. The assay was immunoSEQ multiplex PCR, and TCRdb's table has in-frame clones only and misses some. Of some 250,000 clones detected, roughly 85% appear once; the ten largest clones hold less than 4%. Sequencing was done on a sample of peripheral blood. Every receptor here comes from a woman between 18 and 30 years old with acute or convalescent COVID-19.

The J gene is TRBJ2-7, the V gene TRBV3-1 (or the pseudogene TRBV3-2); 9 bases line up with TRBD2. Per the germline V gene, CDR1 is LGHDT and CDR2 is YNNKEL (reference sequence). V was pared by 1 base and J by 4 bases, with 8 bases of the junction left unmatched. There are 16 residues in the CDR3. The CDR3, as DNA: TGTGCCAGCAGCCAAGTCTTTAGCGGGAGTCGGTACGAGCAGTACTTC. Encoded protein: CASSQVFSGSRYEQYF.

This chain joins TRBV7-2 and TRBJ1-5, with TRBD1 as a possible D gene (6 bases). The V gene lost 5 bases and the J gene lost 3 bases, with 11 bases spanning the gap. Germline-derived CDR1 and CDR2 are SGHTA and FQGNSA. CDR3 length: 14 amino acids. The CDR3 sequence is CASSLTGDNQPQHF. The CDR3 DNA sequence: TGTGCCAGCAGCCTGACAGGAGACAATCAGCCCCAGCATTTT. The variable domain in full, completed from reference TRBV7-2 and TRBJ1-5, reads GAGVSQSPSNKVTEKGKDVELRCDPISGHTALYWYRQSLGQGLEFLIYFQGNSAPDKSGLPSDRFSAERTGGSVSTLTIQRTQQEDSAVYLCASSLTGDNQPQHFGDGTRLSIL.

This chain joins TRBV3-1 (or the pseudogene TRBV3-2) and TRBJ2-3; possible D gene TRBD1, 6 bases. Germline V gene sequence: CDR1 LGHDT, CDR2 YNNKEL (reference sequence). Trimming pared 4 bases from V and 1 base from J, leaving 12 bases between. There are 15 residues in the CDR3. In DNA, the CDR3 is TGTGCCAGCAGCCTACTAGGGGGTGGCACAGATACGCAGTATTTT. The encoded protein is CASSLLGGGTDTQYF.

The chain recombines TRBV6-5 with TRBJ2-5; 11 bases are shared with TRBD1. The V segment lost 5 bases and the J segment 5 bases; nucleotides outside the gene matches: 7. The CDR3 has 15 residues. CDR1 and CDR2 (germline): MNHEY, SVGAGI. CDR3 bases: TGTGCCAGCAGTAGAGGACAGGGGGCTCGGGAGACCCAGTACTTC. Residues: CASSRGQGARETQYF.

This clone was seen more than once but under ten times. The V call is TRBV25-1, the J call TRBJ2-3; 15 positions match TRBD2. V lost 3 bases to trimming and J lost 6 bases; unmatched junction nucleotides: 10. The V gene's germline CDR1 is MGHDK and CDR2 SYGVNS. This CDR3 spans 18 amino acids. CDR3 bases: TGTGCCAGCAGTGATCGAGGACTAGCGGGAGGGCAGGGGGATACGCAGTATTTT. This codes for CASSDRGLAGGQGDTQYF.

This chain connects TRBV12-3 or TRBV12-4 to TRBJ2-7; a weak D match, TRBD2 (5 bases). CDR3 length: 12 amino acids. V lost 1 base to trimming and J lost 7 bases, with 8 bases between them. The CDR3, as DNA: TGTGCCAGCAGTTTAGTAGCGTGGGAGCAGTACTTC. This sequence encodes CASSLVAWEQYF.

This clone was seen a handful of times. In DNA, the CDR3 is TGTGCCAGCAGTTTATGGGACTCAAACAATGAGCAGTTCTTC. Translated: CASSLWDSNNEQFF. The chain links TRBV28 to TRBJ2-1; the D gene is possibly TRBD2 (5 bases). V was pared by 0 bases and J by 5 bases, with 8 bases between. Germline lookup yields CDR1 MDHEN and CDR2 SYDVKM. The CDR3 is made up of 14 amino acids.

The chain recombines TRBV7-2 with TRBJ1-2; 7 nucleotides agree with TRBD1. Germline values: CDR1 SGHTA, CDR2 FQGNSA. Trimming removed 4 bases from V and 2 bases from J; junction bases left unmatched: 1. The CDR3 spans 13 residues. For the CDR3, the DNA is TGTGCCAGCAGCTCGACAGGGAACTATGGCTACACCTTC. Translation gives CASSSTGNYGYTF.

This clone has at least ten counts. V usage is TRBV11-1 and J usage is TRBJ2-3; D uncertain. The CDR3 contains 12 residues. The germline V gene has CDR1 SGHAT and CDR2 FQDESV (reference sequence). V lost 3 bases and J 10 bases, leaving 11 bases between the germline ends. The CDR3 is CASSLTATAQYF. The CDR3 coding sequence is TGTGCCAGCAGCTTGACCGCCACAGCGCAGTATTTT.

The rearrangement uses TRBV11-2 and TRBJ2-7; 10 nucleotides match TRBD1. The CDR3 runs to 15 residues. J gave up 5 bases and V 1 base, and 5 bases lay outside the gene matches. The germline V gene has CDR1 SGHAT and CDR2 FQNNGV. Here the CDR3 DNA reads TGTGCCAGCAGCTTAGGCGGGACAGGGGTTGACGAGCAGTACTTC. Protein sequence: CASSLGGTGVDEQYF.